The 28 T cell receptor beta chains reported below all come from one sample, sequenced in a study of T cell responses to AZD1222 COVID-19 vaccine (dated by TCRdb to the early 2020s). The library was prepared using the immunoSEQ multiplex PCR assay. Held by TCRdb, this immuneACCESS table contains in-frame sequences only and omits some clones. Under half of the omission traces to an unresolved V gene where checked; the cause of the rest is unknown. This sample is represented by tens of thousands of clones; 65% to 90% of them were singletons. Roughly 10% of the sample is taken by the ten largest. The sample's time point label, decoded: baseline before first vaccination. The starting material was peripheral blood, obtained on day 0 of AZD1222 vaccination. The receptors derive from an adult in good health.

The genes are TRBV18 and TRBJ1-1, with a tentative D call TRBD1 (5 bases). Germline loops: CDR1 KGHSH, CDR2 LQKENI. V dropped 3 bases and J dropped 4 bases, with 12 bases sitting between them. The CDR3 contains 14 residues. The CDR3 is CASSPGGTTTEAFF. The CDR3 coding sequence is TGTGCCAGCTCACCGGGAGGGACGACCACTGAAGCTTTCTTT.

CDR3 DNA sequence: TGTGCCAGCAGTTCCAGACTAGCGATGAATGAGCAGTTCTTC. It encodes CASSSRLAMNEQFF. The gene calls are TRBV27 and TRBJ2-1; 8 positions match TRBD2. V lost 4 bases and J lost 7; bases outside the gene matches: 6. Germline V gene sequence: CDR1 MNHEY, CDR2 SMNVEV (reference sequence). CDR3 length: 14 residues.

The V call is TRBV6-2 or TRBV6-3, the J call TRBJ2-7; D unclear. The germline V and J ends were trimmed by 2 bases and 2 bases, with 10 bases remaining between them. The germline gives CDR1 MNHEY, CDR2 SVGEGT. The length of the CDR3 is 14 residues. For the CDR3, the DNA is TGTGCCAGCAGTTACGATGCAGTGACCTACGAGCAGTACTTC. This gives the protein CASSYDAVTYEQYF.

This chain connects TRBV10-1 to TRBJ1-1; 9 positions match TRBD1. Germline-derived CDR1 and CDR2 are WNHNN and SYGVQD (reference sequence). This CDR3 comprises 17 residues. Germline trimming cut 3 bases from V and 1 base from J; bases unmatched to any gene: 9. CDR3 sequence: CASSDQGTGRRNTEAFF. CDR3 bases: TGCGCCAGCAGTGATCAGGGGACAGGGAGGAGGAACACTGAAGCTTTCTTT.

In this sample, this clone turned up once. V usage is TRBV5-6 and J usage is TRBJ2-7, with D uncertain. Trimming shortened V by 2 bases and J by 12 bases, and 18 bases separated the two germline ends. This CDR3 is 13 amino acids long. Germline V gives CDR1 SGHDT, CDR2 YYEEEE. The DNA for the CDR3 is TGTGCCAGCAGCTTTTTGGGGTATCCTATACGGTACTTC. Translation gives CASSFLGYPIRYF.

This clone has just one count. This chain uses TRBV6-5 with TRBJ1-2; 8 nucleotides match TRBD1. This CDR3 spans 12 amino acids. From germline, CDR1 is MNHEY and CDR2 SVGAGI. Trimming removed 5 bases from V and 8 bases from J; junction bases left unmatched: 4. This chain's CDR3 is CASSQGARGYTF. The CDR3 coding sequence is TGTGCCAGCAGTCAGGGGGCTCGGGGCTACACCTTC.

As concerns this clone: The sample carries other DNA sequences with the same CDR3. This sequence joins TRBV6-5 and TRBJ1-2; 7 nucleotides line up with TRBD1. The trim removed 8 bases at V and 1 base at J, leaving 1 base unmatched. The germline V gene encodes CDR1 MNHEY and CDR2 SVGAGI. The CDR3 consists of 12 residues. As DNA, the CDR3 is TGTGCCAGCCGGGACAGTAACTATGGCTACACCTTC. Translating it yields CASRDSNYGYTF.

The chain carries TRBV5-1 and TRBJ1-2, with D maybe TRBD1 (5 bases). This CDR3 spans 13 amino acids. Trimming shortened V by 3 bases and J by 8 bases, and 14 bases separated the two germline ends. Germline V lookup: CDR1 SGHRS, CDR2 YFSETQ. The chain's CDR3 is CASSSDPGLGYTF. CDR3 bases: TGCGCCAGCAGCTCGGACCCAGGGTTGGGCTACACCTTC.

The chain employs TRBV7-2 and TRBJ2-7; possible D gene TRBD2, 6 bases. V was shortened by 1 base and J by 5 bases, with 9 bases between the two germline ends. CDR3 length: 13 amino acids. Germline V gives CDR1 SGHTA, CDR2 FQGNSA. The CDR3 loop is CASSLGGNDEQYF. The CDR3 DNA follows: TGTGCCAGCAGCTTAGGCGGGAATGACGAGCAGTACTTC.

CDR3 sequence (DNA): TGTGCCAGCACTGGGGACAATGAGCAGTTCTTC. Translating gives CASTGDNEQFF. This rearrangement joins TRBV27 to TRBJ2-1; D remains ambiguous. In germline, CDR1 is MNHEY, CDR2 SMNVEV (reference sequence). The CDR3 is 11 residues long. Trimming pared 7 bases from V and 5 bases from J, leaving 6 bases between.

V usage is TRBV4-1 and J usage is TRBJ1-4, with 11 bases that match TRBD1. The germline gives CDR1 MGHRA, CDR2 YSYEKL. V lost 4 bases to trimming and J lost 10 bases; unmatched junction nucleotides: 8. This CDR3 is built from 15 residues. CDR3 amino acids: CASSPGQGARGKLFF. The CDR3 nucleotides read TGCGCCAGCAGCCCCGGACAGGGGGCGAGAGGAAAACTGTTTTTT.

The chain combines TRBV27 with TRBJ1-2; D is undetermined. CDR1 is MNHEY and CDR2 is SMNVEV in the germline V gene (reference sequence). The CDR3 contains 13 residues. With 1 base removed from V and 2 bases from J, the gap between germline ends came to 5 bases. Written as DNA, the CDR3 is TGTGCCAGCAGTTTATACCCCAACTATGGCTACACCTTC. It is translated as CASSLYPNYGYTF.

V is TRBV7-2 and J is TRBJ1-4, with D unclear. The V end was cut by 5 bases, the J end by 8 bases, with 12 bases between. CDR1 and CDR2 (germline): SGHTA, FQGNSA. The CDR3 length is 13 residues. CDR3 DNA sequence: TGTGCCAGCAGCGCTGGAGGGTCAGAAAAACTGTTTTTT. This gives the protein CASSAGGSEKLFF.

This chain connects TRBV3-1 (or the pseudogene TRBV3-2) to TRBJ1-6; 7 bases are shared with TRBD1. V shed 6 bases and J 9 bases; nucleotides not matched to a gene: 8. This CDR3 has 14 residues. From germline, CDR1 is LGHDT and CDR2 YNNKEL (reference sequence). CDR3: CASSPGQRGSPLHF. The CDR3 DNA reads TGTGCCAGCAGTCCGGGACAGAGGGGTTCACCCCTCCACTTT.

This clone was seen just once. This chain links TRBV3-1 (or the pseudogene TRBV3-2) with TRBJ2-1; 7 bases are shared with TRBD2. J lost 9 bases, V lost 7 bases, and 15 bases had no gene match. The CDR3 extends over 15 amino acids. Germline CDR1 reads LGHDT; CDR2 reads YNNKEL (reference sequence). CDR3 amino acids: CASTPGTGGRVEQFF. The CDR3 nucleotides are TGTGCCAGCACGCCGGGGACGGGAGGCCGAGTTGAGCAGTTCTTC.

The gene calls are TRBV28 and TRBJ1-2, with TRBD1 as a possible D gene (6 bases). Trimming stripped 2 bases from V and 6 bases from J, with 13 bases between. This CDR3 spans 14 amino acids. Germline V lookup: CDR1 MDHEN, CDR2 SYDVKM. The CDR3 region is CASSLGRGAHGYTF. CDR3 nucleotide sequence: TGTGCCAGCAGTTTAGGTCGGGGGGCGCATGGCTACACCTTC.

The gene calls are TRBV15 and TRBJ1-1; 10 bases agree with TRBD1. The trim removed 0 bases at V and 5 bases at J, leaving 12 bases unmatched. CDR3 length: 18 residues. Germline lookup yields CDR1 LNHNV and CDR2 YYDKDF (reference sequence). The CDR3 nucleotides read TGTGCCACCAGCAGAGATGGGGACAGGGGTTTCCGAAGAACTGAAGCTTTCTTT. As protein: CATSRDGDRGFRRTEAFF. Drawing the rest from reference TRBV15 and TRBJ1-1, the complete variable domain is DAMVIQNPRYQVTQFGKPVTLSCSQTLNHNVMYWYQQKSSQAPKLLFHYYDKDFNNEADTPDNFQSRRPNTSFCFLDIRSPGLGDTAMYLCATSRDGDRGFRRTEAFFGQGTRLTVV.

The chain carries TRBV5-1 and TRBJ1-3; D is perhaps TRBD1 (6 bases). Deletions cut 4 bases from V and 2 bases from J, with 19 bases between. The CDR3 has 17 residues. CDR1 is SGHRS and CDR2 is YFSETQ in the germline V gene. The CDR3 region has the DNA TGCGCCAGCAGCAGGACCTCAGGGGCCGAGGCTGGAAACACCATATATTTT. Its protein is CASSRTSGAEAGNTIYF.

The chain recombines TRBV19 with TRBJ2-5, with D possibly matching TRBD2 (6 bases). This CDR3 spans 14 amino acids. Germline assignment: CDR1 LNHDA and CDR2 SQIVND (reference sequence). Trimming took off 8 bases at V and 2 bases at J, with 15 bases between the two ends. The CDR3 sequence: CASGSGLAQETQYF. DNA of the CDR3: TGTGCCAGTGGTAGCGGACTTGCTCAAGAGACCCAGTACTTC.

This chain uses TRBV11-2 with TRBJ2-2; D uncertain. CDR1 and CDR2 (germline): SGHAT, FQNNGV. There are 14 residues in the CDR3. The ends were cut back, 2 bases at V and 6 bases at J, with 10 bases in the middle. In DNA form, the CDR3 reads TGTGCCAGCAGCTTATTCACCGGTCCCGGGGAGCTGTTTTTT. It encodes CASSLFTGPGELFF.

The chain uses TRBV18 and TRBJ2-4; D is unclear. The CDR3 extends over 12 amino acids. V lost 2 bases, J lost 8 bases, and 7 bases lay in between. Germline V gives CDR1 KGHSH, CDR2 LQKENI. CDR3: CASSPDGDIQYF. In nucleotides, the CDR3 is TGTGCCAGCTCACCAGATGGGGACATTCAGTACTTC.

In this sample, this clone turned up a few times. The junction does not match germline at one end; this may be a read error. The chain is built from TRBV6-5 and TRBJ1-3, with 7 bases identical to TRBD1. The CDR3 is made up of 15 amino acids. The germline V gene has CDR1 MNHEY and CDR2 SVGAGI. CDR3 region: CASSNSGGSGNTIYF. In DNA, the CDR3 is TGTGCCAGCAGTAACTCAGGGGGCTCTGGAAACACCATATATTTT.

The V gene is TRBV5-4, the J gene TRBJ1-1; D call uncertain. The CDR3 totals 14 residues. Germline CDR1 SGHNT, CDR2 YYREEE (reference sequence). V lost 1 base and J 2 bases, leaving 9 bases between the germline ends. CDR3 coding DNA: TGTGCCAGCAGCTTGATACAGTACAACACTGAAGCTTTCTTT. It yields the protein CASSLIQYNTEAFF.

The V call is TRBV6-1, the J call TRBJ1-1; D call uncertain. Germline CDR1 is MNHNS and CDR2 is SASEGT. The CDR3 covers 15 residues. V lost 2 bases to trimming and J lost 1 base, with 11 bases between them. The CDR3 DNA reads TGTGCCAGCAGTGAACCAGGAGACCGGAACACTGAAGCTTTCTTT. This translates into CASSEPGDRNTEAFF.

The V call is TRBV7-2, the J call TRBJ2-7; 10 bases are a match to TRBD2. J was trimmed by 4 bases and V by 5 bases; bases with no gene match: 11. The CDR3 contains 16 residues. Germline lookup yields CDR1 SGHTA and CDR2 FQGNSA. CDR3 loop: CASSPTPSGGQYEQYF. CDR3 nucleotide sequence: TGTGCCAGCAGCCCGACTCCTAGCGGGGGACAATACGAGCAGTACTTC.

The chain carries TRBV3-1 (or the pseudogene TRBV3-2) and TRBJ2-7, with D maybe TRBD2 (5 bases). This CDR3 comprises 15 residues. Trimming cost V 3 bases and J 5 bases, with 17 bases left between them. Germline CDR1 and CDR2: LGHDT and YNNKEL (reference sequence). The CDR3: CASSQIPGFGNEQYF. The CDR3 bases are TGTGCCAGCAGCCAGATACCGGGATTTGGTAACGAGCAGTACTTC.

This clone was recorded only once. The rearrangement links TRBV19 to TRBJ1-1; D is uncertain. Germline V gives CDR1 LNHDA, CDR2 SQIVND (reference sequence). This CDR3 has 14 amino acids. V was pared by 2 bases and J by 5 bases, with 12 bases between. The chain's CDR3 is CASSIRVTTTEAFF. CDR3 nucleotide sequence: TGTGCCAGTAGTATACGTGTGACGACGACTGAAGCTTTCTTT.

This clone was recorded only once. The chain uses TRBV19 and TRBJ1-5; perhaps TRBD1 as D (6 bases). V lost 8 bases, J lost 1 base, and 12 bases lay in between. Germline lookup yields CDR1 LNHDA and CDR2 SQIVND (reference sequence). The CDR3 loop spans 14 amino acids. The DNA for the CDR3 is TGTGCCAGTTCGTCTCAGGGGAGCAATCAGCCCCAGCATTTT. Amino acids: CASSSQGSNQPQHF.